This TCR beta chain appears in the sequencing data of a study of molecular identifiers for immune sequencing clone quantification (dated by TCRdb to the late 2010s). For context, the study as a whole: For a replicate experiment, RNA from roughly 18,000 or 92,000 naive CD8 T cells was divided into five aliquots, and four of the five aliquots were sequenced. This methods study benchmarked molecular-identifier clustering-based TCR repertoire sequencing (MIDCIRS) and TCR RNA copy counting, using CD8 T cells to do so.

The method was PCR. TCRdb shows the sequencer as Illumina HiSeq 4000. Bulk TCR libraries were made following a previously described method, with the TCR primers given in Table S5. Purification of total RNA was performed with the Qiagen AllPrep DNA/RNA kit. Before analysis, reads from multiple sequencing runs of the same library were pooled. Under the source paper's analysis protocol: Reads were retained only if an exact TCR constant sequence was present, and the retained reads were trimmed to 150 nt and grouped according to their 12-nt molecular barcodes. Reads in each barcode group were sub-clustered using a 15% Levenshtein threshold, and a quality-weighted consensus sequence was built for each RNA molecule. Non-functional sequences were filtered out, along with any lower-count sequence sitting one edit away from another sequence. Barcode sub-clusters with fewer than 20% of the maximum read count were removed, based on fitting two negative binomial distributions. TCRdb reworked the public reads: Q25 trimming with fastp, MiXCR clone assembly, productive beta chains retained. Rows with a matching CDR3 protein are joined into one entry that keeps the most common DNA and genes. Here the V and J calls rest on TCRdb's processing, not on the authors' analysis. The sample profile shows about 9,800 distinct CDR3 sequences; 15% to 20% of them were found once. The ten top clones hold around 1.3% of the sample.

This clonotype is assessed as medium-sized (0.01 to 0.1%). Its antigen is unknown. Nothing much larger sits one base from this clone, and base qualities are not available. CDR1 and CDR2, looked up from the germline V gene (reference sequence), are PRHDT and FYEKMQ. The CDR3 has 14 amino acids, counting the end cysteine and phenylalanine. Only CDR3 DNA remains: 42 bases, in frame from the first base. V and J are trimmed by 5 bases and 14 bases, and the gene matches miss 13 bases of the junction. Libraries of naive CD8 T cells were generated from around 20,000 to 990,000 sorted cells, with 10%, 30% or 50% of the purified RNA used. Naive CD8 T cells, defined as CD8+CD4-CCR7+CD45RA+, were FACS-sorted into RLT Plus buffer on a BD FACSAria II. To test detection sensitivity, Jurkat RNA equal to around 10 TCR copies was added to samples of about 20,000-1,000,000 naive CD8 T cells. CD8 T cells were enriched using RosetteSep CD8+ T Cell Enrichment Cocktail and Ficoll-Paque, and the enriched cells then underwent ACK red cell lysis.

Broad study findings and their caveats: Modeling gave about 3.2 recovered TCR RNA copies per cell versus 8 to 10 by digital PCR, implying approximately 30% capture efficiency. The naive libraries included spiked-in Jurkat TCR RNA (approximately ten copies' worth), and this RNA is not part of the donor repertoire. Spiked-in Jurkat TCR RNA equal to a single cell's worth was reported to be detectable even within 1,200,000 naive CD8 T cells. When barcode sub-clustering was not used, chimeric consensus sequences inflated TCR diversity, with chimeras reaching as high as 47%. In CMV-specific effector cells, over 97% of molecules were held by clones above 20 RNA copies, whereas under 1% of molecules were held by such clones in naive cells. Highly expanded clone sizes could be underestimated if identical TCR molecules share a barcode.

What was sequenced was naive CD8+ T cells from blood, with Jurkat cell RNA spiked in. Interpreted using the paper, the cell subset or site label stands for: FACS-sorted CD8+CD4-CCR7+CD45RA+ naive T cells. Recombination linked TRBV13 to TRBJ2-3; 10 central nucleotides agree with TRBD2. The origin of this receptor is a human donor in good health. Some libraries in this study had Jurkat cell RNA spiked in. The nucleotide sequence is given as TGTGCCAGCAGCCTTACTACCGGGACTAGCGCACTGTATTTT. This gives the protein CASSLTTGTSALYF.